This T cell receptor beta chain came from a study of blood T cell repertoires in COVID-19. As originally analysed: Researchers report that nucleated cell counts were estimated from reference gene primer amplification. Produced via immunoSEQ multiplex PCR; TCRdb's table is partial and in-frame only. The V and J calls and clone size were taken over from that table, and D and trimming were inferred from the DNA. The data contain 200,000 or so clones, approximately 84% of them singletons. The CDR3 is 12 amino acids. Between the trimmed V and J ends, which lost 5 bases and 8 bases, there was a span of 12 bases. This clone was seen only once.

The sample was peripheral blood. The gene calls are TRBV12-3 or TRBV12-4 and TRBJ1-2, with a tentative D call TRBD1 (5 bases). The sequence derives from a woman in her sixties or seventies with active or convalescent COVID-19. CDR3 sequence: CASSRTPNGYTF. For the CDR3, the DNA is TGTGCCAGCAGTCGGACACCAAACGGCTACACCTTC.